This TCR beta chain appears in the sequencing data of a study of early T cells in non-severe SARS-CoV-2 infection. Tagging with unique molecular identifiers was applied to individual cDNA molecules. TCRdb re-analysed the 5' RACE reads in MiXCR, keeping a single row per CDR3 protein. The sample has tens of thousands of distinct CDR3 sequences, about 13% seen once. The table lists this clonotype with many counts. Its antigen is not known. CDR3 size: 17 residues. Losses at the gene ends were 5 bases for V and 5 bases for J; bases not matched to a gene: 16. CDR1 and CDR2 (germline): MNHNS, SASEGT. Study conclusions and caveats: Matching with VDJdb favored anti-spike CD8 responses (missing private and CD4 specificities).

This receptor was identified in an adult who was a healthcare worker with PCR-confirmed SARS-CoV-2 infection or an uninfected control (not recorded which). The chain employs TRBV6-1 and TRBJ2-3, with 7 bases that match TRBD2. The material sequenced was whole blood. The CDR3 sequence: CASSPKGGSWEGDTQYF. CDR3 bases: TGTGCCAGCAGTCCGAAAGGCGGTTCGTGGGAGGGAGATACGCAGTATTTT.